This is a list of T cell receptor beta chains from one sample in a study of blood T cell repertoires in COVID-19. Here immunoSEQ multiplex PCR was the method, and the copy in TCRdb shows in-frame clones only, minus some. The sample yields around 300,000 clones, 75% to 85% seen once. Sequenced sample: peripheral blood. The receptors here all came from a human donor in a cohort sampled during active COVID-19. Each CDR3 is given with its conserved first and last residue. Fields, in order: V gene, D gene, J gene, clone size, CDR3 DNA, CDR3 protein. The D gene is left open where the match is weak. Clone size appears in some rows only: once, few, many, or a class for an expanded clone.

TRBV7-9	TRBD1	TRBJ2-7	-	TGTGCCAGCAGCATTAAACAGGGGGGCCCCTACGAGCAGTACTTC	CASSIKQGGPYEQYF
TRBV6-5	TRBD1	TRBJ2-1	-	TGTGCCAGCAGTCTTACGGGACAGGGGGACAATGAGCAGTTCTTC	CASSLTGQGDNEQFF
TRBV5-1	-	TRBJ2-7	once	TGCGCCAGCAGCAGGACAGCCTACGAGCAGTACTTC	CASSRTAYEQYF
TRBV14	-	TRBJ2-7	-	TGTGCCAGCAGCTACGGACAGCCCTCCTACGAGCAGTACTTC	CASSYGQPSYEQYF
TRBV6-5	TRBD2	TRBJ2-7	-	TGTGCCAGCTACTACCGGGAGGGTTCCTACGAGCAGTACTTC	CASYYREGSYEQYF
TRBV24-1	TRBD1	TRBJ1-2	-	TGTGCCACCAGTGACCCGACAGGGTTCTATGGCTACACCTTC	CATSDPTGFYGYTF
TRBV6-4	-	TRBJ2-2	-	TGTGCCAGCAGTGATGAGCGCAACACCGGGGAGCTGTTTTTT	CASSDERNTGELFF
TRBV7-3	TRBD2	TRBJ2-1	-	TGTGCCAGCAGCTCTGGGGGGACTAGCAATGAGCAGTTCTTC	CASSSGGTSNEQFF
TRBV6-5	TRBD1	TRBJ1-2	-	TGTGCCAGCTTTGAGGTCAGGGGGCGCTTCAATGGCTACACCTTC	CASFEVRGRFNGYTF
TRBV18	TRBD1	TRBJ2-4	-	TGTGCCAGTTCCGGACAGGGCGACAAAAACATTCAGTACTTC	CASSGQGDKNIQYF
TRBV10-3	TRBD1	TRBJ1-3	-	TGTGCCATCAGTGGGACAGGGACTTACTCTGGAAACACCATATATTTT	CAISGTGTYSGNTIYF
TRBV5-1	-	TRBJ1-1	-	TGCGCCAGCAGCCAAGAACAGGTGGCGGCCACTGAAGCTTTCTTT	CASSQEQVAATEAFF
TRBV12-3/TRBV12-4	TRBD1	TRBJ2-3	-	TGTGCCAGCACCCCAGGGGGAGATACGCAGTATTTT	CASTPGGDTQYF
TRBV5-1	-	TRBJ1-5	-	TGCGCCAGCAGCTTGGTAGGGGCACCGAATCAGCCCCAGCATTTT	CASSLVGAPNQPQHF
TRBV29-1	TRBD1	TRBJ2-2	-	TGCAGCGTTGAAGGGACAGGGGAGAACACCGGGGAGCTGTTTTTT	CSVEGTGENTGELFF
TRBV6-5	-	TRBJ1-3	-	TGTGCCAGCAGTAGCGGAGAATTCGGGAGAAACACCATATATTTT	CASSSGEFGRNTIYF
TRBV7-2	-	TRBJ1-2	-	TGTGCCAGCAGCTTAGAACAGGGCAACTATGGCTACACCTTC	CASSLEQGNYGYTF
TRBV30	-	TRBJ1-1	-	TGTGCCTGGAGTGTGGGAGTTTTCGCTTCACTGGCTTTCTTT	CAWSVGVFASLAFF
TRBV19	TRBD1	TRBJ1-2	-	TGTGCCGGACAGGGTGAGGACTATGGCTACACCTTC	CAGQGEDYGYTF
TRBV6-5	-	TRBJ1-5	-	TGTGCCAGCAGTCTTTTCGACAGTAGCAATCAGCCCCAGCATTTT	CASSLFDSSNQPQHF
TRBV15	TRBD2	TRBJ2-7	-	TGTGCCACCAGCCCATTAGCGGGGGGCGACGAGCAGTACTTC	CATSPLAGGDEQYF
TRBV10-3	-	TRBJ1-3	-	TGTGCCTCGCTGAGTGGAAACACCATATATTTT	CASLSGNTIYF
TRBV5-1	TRBD1	TRBJ1-6	-	TGCGCCAGCAGCTTTACGACAGGGACTGAATCACCCCTCCACTTT	CASSFTTGTESPLHF
TRBV30	TRBD1	TRBJ2-1	-	TGTGCCTGTAGGACAGGGGGCGCGTACAATGAGCAGTTCTTC	CACRTGGAYNEQFF
TRBV5-1	TRBD2	TRBJ2-3	-	TGCGCCAGCAGCTCCCGGGGGGACACAGATACGCAGTATTTT	CASSSRGDTDTQYF
TRBV2	TRBD1	TRBJ2-2	-	TGTGCCAGCAGATCTACAGGGGTCGAGACCGGGGAGCTGTTTTTT	CASRSTGVETGELFF
TRBV27	-	TRBJ2-4	-	TGTGCCAGCAGTTTATCGTGGCAGGGCATAAACATTCAGTACTTC	CASSLSWQGINIQYF
TRBV15	-	TRBJ2-1	once	TGTGCCACCAGCAGAGAGGTCCGAGAGGGTGAGCAGTTCTTC	CATSREVREGEQFF
TRBV19	-	TRBJ2-4	once	TGTGCCACTAGCCGACAGGATAAGGTCAAAAACATTCAGTACTTC	CATSRQDKVKNIQYF
TRBV11-3	-	TRBJ1-1	once	TGTGCCAGCAGCTTAGGCGGGACCACTGAAGCTTTCTTT	CASSLGGTTEAFF
TRBV24-1	TRBD2	TRBJ2-1	-	TGTGCCACCAGTGATTTGGATAGCGGGGGTCGGAGTGAGCAGTTCTTC	CATSDLDSGGRSEQFF
TRBV7-3	-	TRBJ1-1	-	TGTGCCAGCAGCCCCGTGACAAGCCCCGAGGCTTTCTTT	CASSPVTSPEAFF
TRBV7-9	-	TRBJ1-1	-	TGTGCCAGCAGATACAGGGAGATGCCTGAAGCTTTCTTT	CASRYREMPEAFF
TRBV30	-	TRBJ1-1	-	TGTGCCTGGAGGGTCGGAAGGGGCACTGAAGCTTTCTTT	CAWRVGRGTEAFF
TRBV5-1	-	TRBJ1-2	-	TGCGCCAGCAGCTTCTCCCCCAACACCACTAACTATGGCTACACCTTC	CASSFSPNTTNYGYTF
TRBV9	-	TRBJ2-3	-	TGTGCCAGCAGCTTAGGGACTGGCACAGATACGCAGTATTTT	CASSLGTGTDTQYF
TRBV20-1	-	TRBJ2-7	-	TGCAGTGCTCTCGCAGGGGAGCAGTACTTC	CSALAGEQYF
TRBV3-1/TRBV3-2	TRBD1	TRBJ1-2	once	TGTGCCAGCAGCCGAGAGGACAGGGACTCTGGCTACACCTTC	CASSREDRDSGYTF
TRBV5-1	-	TRBJ1-1	-	TGCGCCAGCAGCTGGGGTTCGGGGTCCGGCACTGAAGCTTTCTTT	CASSWGSGSGTEAFF
TRBV13	TRBD1	TRBJ2-1	-	TGTGCCAGCAGCCTCCGGACAGGGGGTCACAATGAGCAGTTCTTC	CASSLRTGGHNEQFF
TRBV29-1	-	TRBJ1-1	-	TGCAGCGTTGTGCGGGGCGACACTGAAGCTTTCTTT	CSVVRGDTEAFF
TRBV9	-	TRBJ2-7	-	TGTGCCAGCAGCGTAGGATCGGTGGGGCAGGAAGGCGAGCAGTACTTC	CASSVGSVGQEGEQYF
TRBV6-1	-	TRBJ1-1	-	TGTGCCAGCAGTGACCTCGCGGGGATGAACACTGAAGCTTTCTTT	CASSDLAGMNTEAFF
TRBV27	TRBD1	TRBJ2-7	-	TGTGCCAGCACCGGGACAGGGAACGAGCAGTACTTC	CASTGTGNEQYF
TRBV5-1	-	TRBJ1-2	-	TGCGCCAGCAGCGAATCAGCTAACTATGGCTACACCTTC	CASSESANYGYTF
TRBV12-3/TRBV12-4	-	TRBJ2-7	once	TGTGCCAGCAGTAAGGGGGTAGACGAGCAGTACTTC	CASSKGVDEQYF
TRBV13	TRBD2	TRBJ2-1	-	TGTGCCAGCAGCTTATGGGGGGGGACTAGCTCCTACAATGAGCAGTTCTTC	CASSLWGGTSSYNEQFF
TRBV5-1	-	TRBJ2-3	-	TGCGCCAGCAGCTTGGCGGGAGACTCAGATACGCAGTATTTT	CASSLAGDSDTQYF
TRBV5-1	TRBD1	TRBJ2-7	-	TGCGCCAGCAGCTTGGGCGGTACAGGGGGAGAGTACGAGCAGTACTTC	CASSLGGTGGEYEQYF
TRBV14	-	TRBJ2-6	-	TGTGCCAGCAGCCAAGAGTCTATTTTAGGGGCCCTCTGGGCCAACGTCCTGACTTTC	CASSQESILGALWANVLTF